The 18 T cell receptor beta chains reported below all come from one sample, sequenced in a study of T cell repertoires in cytomegalovirus infection. One entry per CDR3 protein, called by TCRdb with MiXCR from the reads. This sample has hundreds of thousands of distinct CDR3 sequences, with roughly 10% found just once. The sample consisted of PBMCs. Receptors were obtained from a human donor in good health (CMV status not recorded). Some clones in this sample may be carry-over from other donors' samples.

This clonotype has a handful of counts. The chain carries TRBV20-1 and TRBJ2-5; D assignment may be TRBD1 or TRBD2 (5 bases each). CDR3 length: 13 residues. Germline assignment: CDR1 DFQATT and CDR2 SNEGSKA (reference sequence). V lost 1 base and J lost 5, with 11 bases in between. The CDR3 spells CSARGGSEETQYF. The CDR3 DNA is TGCAGTGCTAGAGGGGGGAGTGAGGAGACCCAGTACTTC.

Notes on this clonotype: A read error may explain this, as a much larger clone is one base away. V is TRBV12-3 or TRBV12-4 and J is TRBJ1-1; maybe TRBD1 (5 bases). The CDR3 extends over 13 amino acids. CDR3 loop: CPSRLDRNTEAFF. The CDR3 DNA follows: TGTCCCAGCAGGCTCGACAGGAACACTGAAGCTTTCTTT.

Many counts were recorded for this clonotype. The chain couples TRBV6-1 to TRBJ2-1; 8 positions agree with TRBD2. From germline, CDR1 is MNHNS and CDR2 SASEGT. V lost 4 bases, J lost 10 bases, and 9 bases stayed unmatched. The CDR3 is 14 residues long. CDR3 region: CASSAQRERHEQFF. CDR3 coding DNA: TGTGCCAGCAGTGCCCAGCGGGAGAGGCACGAGCAGTTCTTC.

Note on this clonotype: A read error is possible here, since a much larger clone lies one base away. The V and J genes are TRBV7-6 and TRBJ2-7, with TRBD2 as a possible D gene (5 bases). Germline CDR1 reads SGHVS; CDR2 reads FNYEAQ. With 4 bases removed from V and 5 bases from J, the gap between germline ends came to 15 bases. The CDR3 is 14 amino acids. The CDR3 region is CASSSEDRTHEQYF. The CDR3 DNA is TGTGCCAGCAGCTCGGAGGACCGAACCCACGAGCAGTACTTC.

This chain joins TRBV9 and TRBJ2-7, with 8 bases identical to TRBD1. The CDR3 extends over 15 amino acids. Germline loops: CDR1 SGDLS, CDR2 YYNGEE. Trimming took 2 bases from V and 3 from J; bases not matched to a gene: 7. The CDR3 region has the DNA TGTGCCAGCAGCGTTACGGACAGGGCCCTCTACGAGCAGTACTTC. This codes for CASSVTDRALYEQYF.

V usage is TRBV5-1 and J usage is TRBJ2-6; D possibly corresponds to TRBD2 (6 bases). The germline V gene encodes CDR1 SGHRS and CDR2 YFSETQ. This CDR3 spans 20 amino acids. Trimming left V 0 bases short and J 0 bases short, with 19 bases between. The CDR3 region is CASSLAGALRGISGANVLTF. The CDR3 DNA reads as TGCGCCAGCAGCTTGGCCGGGGCCTTGCGGGGAATCTCTGGGGCCAACGTCCTGACTTTC.

In this sample, this clonotype turned up a few times. This chain connects TRBV30 to TRBJ1-2; D might be TRBD1 (5 bases). CDR1 and CDR2 from the germline V gene are GTSNPN and SVGIG (reference sequence). V was pared by 1 base and J by 4 bases, with 13 bases between. The CDR3 runs 14 residues. CDR3 region: CAWSEGRRAYGYTF. The CDR3 nucleotides are TGTGCCTGGAGTGAGGGTCGCAGGGCCTATGGCTACACCTTC.

The table lists this clonotype with a few counts. This rearrangement joins TRBV25-1 to TRBJ2-5; unclear D gene. CDR3 length equals 15 residues. V dropped 3 bases and J dropped 0 bases, with 11 bases sitting between them. Germline V gene sequence: CDR1 MGHDK, CDR2 SYGVNS. The CDR3 region is CASSDTSRYQETQYF. The CDR3 DNA reads as TGTGCCAGCAGTGACACATCGCGGTACCAAGAGACCCAGTACTTC.

This clonotype has just a few counts. The V call is TRBV7-3, the J call TRBJ2-7; D unresolved. Looked up from germline, CDR1 is SGHTA and CDR2 is FQGTGA. Trimming cost V 5 bases and J 5 bases, with 13 bases left between them. The CDR3 runs to 13 residues. CDR3 region: CASSPPNTDEQYF. In DNA, the CDR3 is TGTGCCAGCAGCCCGCCGAATACGGACGAGCAGTACTTC.

This clonotype showed up many times. This rearrangement joins TRBV12-3 or TRBV12-4 to TRBJ2-1; 10 bases align to TRBD1. The CDR3 extends over 15 amino acids. V lost 6 bases and J lost 3; bases outside the gene matches: 5. CDR3 protein: CASSPTGGIYNEQFF. In nucleotides, the CDR3 is TGTGCCAGCAGCCCGACAGGGGGCATCTACAATGAGCAGTTCTTC.

In its sample, this clonotype was seen many times. This rearrangement joins TRBV14 to TRBJ2-1; TRBD2 agrees at 12 bases. The CDR3 has 18 amino acids. Per germline, CDR1 SGHDN and CDR2 FVKESK. Losses at the gene ends were 4 bases for V and 1 base for J; bases not matched to a gene: 8. The CDR3 is CASSLRTSGMSSYNEQFF. The CDR3 DNA reads TGTGCCAGCAGCCTTAGGACTAGCGGGATGTCTTCCTACAATGAGCAGTTCTTC.

This clonotype showed up many times. This chain uses TRBV28 with TRBJ1-2; TRBD1 matches at 7 bases. V lost 6 bases to trimming and J lost 5 bases; unmatched junction nucleotides: 15. The CDR3 has 16 amino acids. The V gene's germline CDR1 is MDHEN and CDR2 SYDVKM. As DNA, the CDR3 is TGTGCCAGCAGATCGACAGGGCAGCTTTTAGAATATGGCTACACCTTC. It codes for CASRSTGQLLEYGYTF.

This clonotype was found a few times. The gene calls are TRBV20-1 and TRBJ2-1; perhaps TRBD2 as D (7 bases). The V gene lost 0 bases and the J gene lost 4 bases, with 13 bases spanning the gap. The CDR3 has 15 residues. From germline, CDR1 is DFQATT and CDR2 SNEGSKA (reference sequence). DNA of the CDR3: TGCAGTGCTAGAGATCCGGGGGGCAGTTACAATGAGCAGTTCTTC. It codes for CSARDPGGSYNEQFF.

In DNA form, the CDR3 reads TGTGCCTGGAGTGTAGGACAGGGGATGAACACTGAAGCTTTCTTT. Translating it yields CAWSVGQGMNTEAFF. The chain links TRBV30 to TRBJ1-1; 9 bases map to TRBD1. Germline CDR1 and CDR2: GTSNPN and SVGIG (reference sequence). The junction had 2 bases not matched to a gene; V was cut back by 0 bases and J by 0 bases. This CDR3 has 15 residues.

This clonotype occurred many times. This rearrangement joins TRBV6-2 or TRBV6-3 to TRBJ2-3; 11 bases map to TRBD1. The V gene's germline CDR1 is MNHEY and CDR2 SVGEGT. This CDR3 spans 16 amino acids. The junction had 6 bases not matched to a gene; V was cut back by 1 base and J by 6 bases. The CDR3 DNA follows: TGTGCCAGCAGTTACTTCCGGGACAGGGGGTTGGATACGCAGTATTTT. Translating it yields CASSYFRDRGLDTQYF.

This clonotype was detected ten times or more. V gene TRBV6-1 combines with J gene TRBJ1-5; TRBD1 matches 8 bases. This CDR3 region has 12 residues. J lost 11 bases, V lost 7 bases, and 7 bases had no gene match. CDR1 and CDR2 from the germline V gene are MNHNS and SASEGT. CDR3 sequence reads: CASTDRGWAQHF. The CDR3 bases are TGTGCCAGCACCGACAGGGGTTGGGCCCAGCATTTT.

Only a few counts were recorded for this clonotype. V is TRBV11-2 and J is TRBJ2-5; D gene unclear. In germline, CDR1 is SGHAT, CDR2 FQNNGV. CDR3 length: 14 residues. V gave up 5 bases and J gave up 0 bases, with 10 bases separating them. CDR3 sequence: CASSARLNQETQYF. The CDR3 nucleotides are TGTGCCAGCAGCGCCCGACTGAACCAAGAGACCCAGTACTTC.

This clonotype was seen at least ten times. The chain has TRBV7-9 and TRBJ1-1; a weak D match, TRBD1 (5 bases). CDR3 length: 13 amino acids. Germline CDR1 and CDR2: SEHNR and FQNEAQ (reference sequence). The V gene lost 8 bases and the J gene lost 2 bases, with 12 bases spanning the gap. The CDR3 region is CASAQGGNTEAFF. In DNA form, the CDR3 reads TGTGCCAGCGCCCAGGGAGGTAACACTGAAGCTTTCTTT.